Following are 13 T cell receptor beta chains from one sample sequenced in a study of spatial heterogeneity in lung cancer. TCRdb fed the 5' RACE reads into MiXCR, producing one record per CDR3 protein. This table holds approximately 8,500 distinct CDR3 sequences, 9.5% to 15% found once. Time point reported: sample taken at primary tumor resection. Whole-study results and caveats: Tracking of tumor mutation counts was seen in expanded intratumoral alpha and beta TCR counts.

Antigens for these TCRs are unknown. Material: lung tumor tissue, obtained at surgery. These receptors were taken from a male donor with early-stage non-small cell lung cancer.

Ten or more counts support this clonotype. This beta chain came through as a stray read in a library set up for alpha chains, and its size says little. The V call is TRBV4-3, the J call TRBJ2-5; D is ambiguous. This CDR3 has 15 residues. The germline gives CDR1 LGHNA, CDR2 YSLEER. The V and J ends lost 1 base and 0 bases respectively, with 9 bases between them. DNA for the CDR3: TGCGCCAGCAGCCAAGCGGACCGCAACCAAGAGACCCAGTACTTC. It is translated as CASSQADRNQETQYF.

On this clonotype: Within a library made for alpha chains, this beta chain is off target, and its count is uninformative. The V and J genes are TRBV4-2 and TRBJ2-7; D is unclear. CDR1 and CDR2 (germline): LGHNA, YNFKEQ. V was clipped by 0 bases and J by 1 base, with 16 bases between them. The CDR3 runs to 17 residues. The DNA of the CDR3 is TGTGCCAGCAGCCAAGATTCCGGACCGGCGAGGTCCTACGAGCAGTACTTC. Protein: CASSQDSGPARSYEQYF.

This clonotype was picked up many times. The library was designed around alpha chains, so this beta chain is a stray read whose abundance carries little weight. The CDR3 sequence: CSASKAGGGEAFF. As DNA, the CDR3 is TGCAGTGCTAGTAAGGCAGGAGGCGGTGAAGCTTTCTTT. The rearrangement joins TRBV20-1 to TRBJ1-1; no reliable D call. The CDR3 sequence is 13 residues long. Germline V lookup: CDR1 DFQATT, CDR2 SNEGSKA (reference sequence). With 3 bases removed from V and 7 bases from J, the gap between germline ends came to 15 bases.

This clonotype counts as medium-sized (0.01 to 0.1%). This beta chain lies outside the target of a library built for alpha chains; its clone size means little. The chain uses TRBV27 and TRBJ2-1; 7 bases agree with TRBD1. With V trimmed by 11 bases and J by 4 bases, 5 bases remained unmatched. Germline V CDR1 and CDR2: MNHEY, SMNVEV (reference sequence). The length of the CDR3 is 12 residues. CDR3 nucleotides: TGTGCCTCCGGGACAGAGTACAATGAGCAGTTCTTC. This codes for CASGTEYNEQFF.

Within the sample, this clonotype is large (0.1 to 1%). This beta chain came through as a stray read in a library set up for alpha chains, and its size says little. V usage is TRBV27 and J usage is TRBJ2-7, with no clear D. This CDR3 has 13 residues. Germline-derived CDR1 and CDR2 are MNHEY and SMNVEV (reference sequence). Trimming removed 8 bases from V and 4 bases from J, with 15 bases in between. The CDR3, as DNA: TGTGCCAGCGCGTACTCTCTCCTTTACGAGCAGTACTTC. Translated: CASAYSLLYEQYF.

As regards this clonotype: Within a library made for alpha chains, this beta chain is off target, and its count is uninformative. The CDR3 sequence is CASSSRLAGEDTQYF. The CDR3 coding sequence is TGTGCCAGCAGCTCCCGACTAGCGGGAGAAGATACGCAGTATTTT. The rearrangement uses TRBV7-8 and TRBJ2-3; TRBD2 agrees at 12 bases. CDR1 is SGHVS and CDR2 is FQNEAQ in the germline V gene. CDR3 length: 15 residues. Unmatched junction bases numbered 4, after V lost 4 bases and J lost 5 bases.

This clonotype has at least ten counts. Being off target in a library aimed at alpha chains, this beta chain has a size of little meaning. V is TRBV29-1 and J is TRBJ2-2; 9 bases fit TRBD1. V was clipped by 7 bases and J by 4 bases; unmatched bases: 7. The CDR3 is 14 amino acids. Germline assignment: CDR1 SQVTM and CDR2 ANQGSEA. CDR3 loop: CSATGQGGTGELFF. The CDR3 region has the DNA TGCAGCGCCACGGGACAGGGTGGCACCGGGGAGCTGTTTTTT.

This clonotype qualifies as medium-sized. This beta chain is a stray sequence in a library constructed for alpha chains; its clone size is not meaningful. This chain links TRBV27 with TRBJ2-3, with 12 bases that match TRBD1. The CDR3 has 16 amino acids. J was trimmed by 4 bases and V by 5 bases; bases with no gene match: 7. CDR1 and CDR2 (germline): MNHEY, SMNVEV (reference sequence). The CDR3 region has the DNA TGTGCCAGCAGTGGAGGGACAGGGGGCGTTCCAGATACGCAGTATTTT. Translation: CASSGGTGGVPDTQYF.

This clonotype is labeled as medium-sized. Because the library targeted alpha chains, this beta chain is an off-target read whose size means little. V gene TRBV5-1 combines with J gene TRBJ1-6; no firm D call. Germline lookup yields CDR1 SGHRS and CDR2 YFSETQ. This CDR3 is 16 amino acids long. The V end lost 0 bases, the J end lost 9 bases, and 16 bases lay between the germline ends. The DNA of the CDR3 is TGCGCCAGCAGCTTGGGGTGGGCAATCAACGGTTCACCCCTCCACTTT. Protein sequence: CASSLGWAINGSPLHF.

This clonotype was seen ten or more times. Being off target in a library aimed at alpha chains, this beta chain has a size of little meaning. The rearrangement uses TRBV5-5 and TRBJ1-3; D is possibly TRBD1 (6 bases). The CDR3 consists of 19 residues. The ends were cut back, 0 bases at V and 3 bases at J, with 22 bases in the middle. The germline CDR1 and CDR2 sequences are SGHKS and YYEKEE (reference sequence). Here the CDR3 DNA reads TGTGCCAGCAGCTTGGCGGAAACAGGGATCAGCTCTATTGGAAACACCATATATTTT. Protein sequence: CASSLAETGISSIGNTIYF.

Ten or more counts support this clonotype. Because the library targeted alpha chains, this beta chain is an off-target read whose size means little. The V call is TRBV12-3 or TRBV12-4, the J call TRBJ1-2; TRBD1 matches at 8 bases. V trimming: 4 bases; J trimming: 3 bases; junction bases outside the gene matches: 7. This CDR3 has 15 amino acids. CDR3 protein: CASSYGQGGHYGYTF. CDR3 nucleotides: TGTGCCAGCAGTTATGGACAGGGTGGGCACTATGGCTACACCTTC.

This clonotype was counted at least ten times. The library was designed around alpha chains, so this beta chain is a stray read whose abundance carries little weight. The chain joins TRBV20-1 to TRBJ1-5, with D hard to call. Per the germline V gene, CDR1 is DFQATT and CDR2 is SNEGSKA (reference sequence). V lost 0 bases and J lost 5, with 8 bases in between. The CDR3 runs to 13 residues. DNA of the CDR3: TGCAGTGCTAGAGATGAGGCCTATCAGCCCCAGCATTTT. This translates into CSARDEAYQPQHF.

This clonotype has at least ten counts. This beta chain is a stray sequence in a library constructed for alpha chains; its clone size is not meaningful. The chain has TRBV11-2 and TRBJ1-3; the D is unclear. CDR1 and CDR2 from the germline V gene are SGHAT and FQNNGV. The CDR3 runs to 13 residues. V dropped 5 bases and J dropped 4 bases, with 9 bases sitting between them. CDR3 sequence: CASSLPGGNTIYF. As DNA, the CDR3 is TGTGCCAGCAGCCTTCCAGGCGGAAACACCATATATTTT.